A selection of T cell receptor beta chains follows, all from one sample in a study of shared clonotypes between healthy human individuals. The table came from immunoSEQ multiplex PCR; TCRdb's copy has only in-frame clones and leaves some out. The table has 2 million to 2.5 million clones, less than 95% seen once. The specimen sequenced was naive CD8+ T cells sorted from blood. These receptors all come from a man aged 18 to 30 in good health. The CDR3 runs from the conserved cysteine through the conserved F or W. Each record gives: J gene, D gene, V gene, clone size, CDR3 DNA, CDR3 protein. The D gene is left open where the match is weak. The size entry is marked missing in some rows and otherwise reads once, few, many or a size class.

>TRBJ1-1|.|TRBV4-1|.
TGCGCCAGCAGCCAAGATCCTTTCACCACTGAAGCTTTCTTT
CASSQDPFTTEAFF
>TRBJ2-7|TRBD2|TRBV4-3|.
TGCGCCAGCAGCCAAGACACTAGCGCGGGCGAGCAGTACTTC
CASSQDTSAGEQYF
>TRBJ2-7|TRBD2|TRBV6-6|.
TGTGCCAGCAGTTACTTCCGGGAGGGTCTCGAGCAGTACTTC
CASSYFREGLEQYF
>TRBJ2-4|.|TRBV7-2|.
TGTGCCAGCAGCCCTAAGTCATCTTTAGCCAAAAACATTCAGTACTTC
CASSPKSSLAKNIQYF
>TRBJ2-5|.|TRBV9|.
TGTGCCAGCAGCCCACGGGACGGCCAAGAGACCCAGTACTTC
CASSPRDGQETQYF
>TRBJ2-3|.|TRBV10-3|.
TGTGCCATCAGAGAGGACAGTAGCACAGATACGCAGTATTTT
CAIREDSSTDTQYF
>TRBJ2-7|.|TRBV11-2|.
TGTGCCAGCAGCCCCGAGGTCCGGGACGAGCAGTACTTC
CASSPEVRDEQYF
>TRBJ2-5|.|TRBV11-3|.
TGTGCCAGCAGCTTAGCCGGTAATATTGGGACCCAGTACTTC
CASSLAGNIGTQYF
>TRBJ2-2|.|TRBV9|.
TGTGCCAGCAGCGTGGGACTGTCCGGGGAGCTGTTTTTT
CASSVGLSGELFF
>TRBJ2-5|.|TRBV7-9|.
TGTGCCAGCAGCTTTATCGGCAGTCAGGACTGGGAGACCCAGTACTTC
CASSFIGSQDWETQYF
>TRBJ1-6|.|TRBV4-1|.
TGCGCCAGCAGCCAGGACTCCTGGTATAATTCACCCCTCCACTTT
CASSQDSWYNSPLHF
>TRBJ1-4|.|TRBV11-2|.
TGTGCCAGCAGCCTAGATCCAGGGACGCCTAATGAAAAACTGTTTTTT
CASSLDPGTPNEKLFF
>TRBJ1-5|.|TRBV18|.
TGTGCCAGCTCACCACCGTCCGGGCTTTGGGGTTTT
CASSPPSGLWGF
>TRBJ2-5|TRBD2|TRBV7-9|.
TGTGCCAGCAGCCCCGGACTAGCGGGAGGACAACCGGGGTTGACCCAGTACTTC
CASSPGLAGGQPGLTQYF
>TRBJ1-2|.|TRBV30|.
TGTGCGGCAGGGCAGGGCCCCACACTAGATGGCTACACCTTC
CAAGQGPTLDGYTF
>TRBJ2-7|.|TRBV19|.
TGTGCCAGTAGCCTGACAGGTTACGAGCAGTACTTC
CASSLTGYEQYF
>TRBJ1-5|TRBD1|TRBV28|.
TGTGCCAGCACTACCGGGACAGTGAGCAATCAGCCCCAGCATTTT
CASTTGTVSNQPQHF
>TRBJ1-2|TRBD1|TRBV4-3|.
TGCGCCAGCAGCCAAGATCCCGGGACAGGGGGAAACTATGGCTACACCTTC
CASSQDPGTGGNYGYTF
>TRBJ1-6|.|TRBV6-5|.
TGTGCCAGCAGTGCAGGGACGTCCTATAATTCACCCCTCCACTTT
CASSAGTSYNSPLHF
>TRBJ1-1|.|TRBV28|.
TGTGCCAGCAGACAGGCAGAGAACACTGAAGCTTTCTTT
CASRQAENTEAFF
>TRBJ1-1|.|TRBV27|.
TGTGCCAGCACTTGGGACCCCAACACTGAAGCTTTCTTT
CASTWDPNTEAFF
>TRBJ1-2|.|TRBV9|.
TGTGCCAGCAGCGTAGACACTTCTCAGGGGTATGGCTACACCTTC
CASSVDTSQGYGYTF
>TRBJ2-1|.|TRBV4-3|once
TGCGCCAGCAGCCAAGCTGTAGCGTACAATGAGCAGTTCTTC
CASSQAVAYNEQFF
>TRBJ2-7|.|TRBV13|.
TGTGCCAGCAGCCTCCGGGACCGGAGTTACGAGCAGTACTTC
CASSLRDRSYEQYF
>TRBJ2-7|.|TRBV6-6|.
TGTGCCAGCAGTTACTTAGGGGGCTACGAGCAGTACTTC
CASSYLGGYEQYF
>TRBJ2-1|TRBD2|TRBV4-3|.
TGCGCCAGCAGCCAAGTAGGTTGGGAGGGCCGTCACAATGAGCAGTTCTTC
CASSQVGWEGRHNEQFF
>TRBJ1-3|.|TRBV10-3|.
TGTGCCACCAAGGCCCCCTCTGGAAACACCATATATTTT
CATKAPSGNTIYF
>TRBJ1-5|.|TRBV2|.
TGTGCCAGCAGTGAAGCCTGGGCCGCTCATCAGCCCCAGCATTTT
CASSEAWAAHQPQHF
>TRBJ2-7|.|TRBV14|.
TGTGCCAGCAGCCAAGGGGACTCAACGTTCTCCTACGAGCAGTACTTC
CASSQGDSTFSYEQYF
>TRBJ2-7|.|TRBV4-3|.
TGCGCCAGCAGCTCCGGGGCGGCCGGCTACGAGCAGTACTTC
CASSSGAAGYEQYF
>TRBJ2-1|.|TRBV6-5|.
TGTGCCAGCAGCCCAACTCGCGCCAATGAGCAGTTCTTC
CASSPTRANEQFF
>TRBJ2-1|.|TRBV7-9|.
TGTGCCAGCAGCTCGCCTCTAGGGGGTTTTTACAATGAGCAGTTCTTC
CASSSPLGGFYNEQFF
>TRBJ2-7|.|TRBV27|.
TGTGCCAGCAGTCCAAGCCCCGGGACTGCGAGGGAGCAGTACTTC
CASSPSPGTAREQYF
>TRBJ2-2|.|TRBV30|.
TGTGCCTGGAGTGACGCCGGGGAGCTGTTTTTT
CAWSDAGELFF
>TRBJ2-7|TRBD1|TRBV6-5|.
TGTGCCAGCAGTTACTCGGGTGCAGGGGGCGAGCAGTACTTC
CASSYSGAGGEQYF
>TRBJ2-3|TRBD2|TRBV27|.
TGTGCCAGCAGTTTCCTCCCCCTGCGGGAGAGAGATACGCAGTATTTT
CASSFLPLRERDTQYF
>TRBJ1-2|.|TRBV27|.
TGTGCCAGCAGCTCCCAGGAAACTAACTATGGCTACACCTTC
CASSSQETNYGYTF
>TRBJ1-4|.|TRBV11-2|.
TGTGCCAGCAGCCCACTGATGGGGACAACTAATGAAAAACTGTTTTTT
CASSPLMGTTNEKLFF
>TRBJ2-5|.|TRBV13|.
TGTGCCAGCAGCCCCAGGGGGGAACAGGGGAGTGGAGAGACCCAGTACTTC
CASSPRGEQGSGETQYF
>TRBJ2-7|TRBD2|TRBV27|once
TGTGCCAGCAGTTTATTATTAGCGGGGGGGCGGGCCGAGCAGTACTTC
CASSLLLAGGRAEQYF
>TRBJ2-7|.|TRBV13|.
TGTGCCAGCAGCTCGCGAGGATCACCGGCCGAGCAGTACTTC
CASSSRGSPAEQYF
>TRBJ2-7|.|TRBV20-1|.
TGCAGTGCTAGAGATGCCTACGAGCAGTACTTC
CSARDAYEQYF
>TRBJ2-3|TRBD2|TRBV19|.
TGTGCCAGTAGTGTTGGGACTAGCGGGAGCACAGATACGCAGTATTTT
CASSVGTSGSTDTQYF
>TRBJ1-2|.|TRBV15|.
TGTGCCACCAGCAGAGATCCAGGGACTGAGTCTGACTATGGCTACACCTTC
CATSRDPGTESDYGYTF
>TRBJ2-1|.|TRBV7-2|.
TGTGCCAGCAGCTTAGAGGTAACCGCGGTTGAGCAGTTCTTC
CASSLEVTAVEQFF
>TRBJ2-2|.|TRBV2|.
TGTGCCAGCAGTGCCGCGGGCAACACCGGGGAGCTGTTTTTT
CASSAAGNTGELFF
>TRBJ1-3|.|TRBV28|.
TGTGCCAGCAGTTTTCAGGGATTCGGAAACACCATATATTTT
CASSFQGFGNTIYF
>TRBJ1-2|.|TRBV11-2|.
TGTGCCAGCAGCTTAGAGGCTCAAGCGGACTATGGCTACACCTTC
CASSLEAQADYGYTF
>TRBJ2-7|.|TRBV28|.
TGTGCCAGCAGTTCCCTCCCTCGATACGAGCAGTACTTC
CASSSLPRYEQYF
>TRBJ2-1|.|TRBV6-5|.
TGTGCCAGCAGTCTGAGAGGTGGACCCGGTGAGCAGTTCTTC
CASSLRGGPGEQFF
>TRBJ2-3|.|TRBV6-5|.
TGTGCCAGCAGTTATTCTAGCGAGGAAGATACGCAGTATTTT
CASSYSSEEDTQYF
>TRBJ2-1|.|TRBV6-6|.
TGTGCCAGCAGTGGCCCGGGAGAAACGTCCGGCAATGAGCAGTTCTTC
CASSGPGETSGNEQFF
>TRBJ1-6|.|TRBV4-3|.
TGCGCCAGCAGTCGATTGACTACAGATTTGATGGATTCACCCCTCCACTTT
CASSRLTTDLMDSPLHF
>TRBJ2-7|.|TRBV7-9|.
TGTGCCAGCAGCTTAGCCCCCTTAGGGGCAAGGTTTGACGAGCAGTACTTC
CASSLAPLGARFDEQYF